This T cell receptor (beta chain) stems from a study of blood T cell repertoires in COVID-19. About the research overall: The United States, Italy and Spain were the sources of the acute and convalescent COVID-19 samples. Nucleic acid was either cDNA or gDNA, and it came from T cells, B-cell-depleted T cells, or PBMCs.

This clone was detected once. Authors' methods: Amplification of reference gene primers provided the estimated nucleated cell counts. Clones were read by immunoSEQ multiplex PCR, and TCRdb kept only the in-frame ones, dropping some. V and J calls and clone size are as listed in that table; D and trimming were resolved from the DNA. This table holds 200,000 to 250,000 clones, about 90% found once. The CDR3 extends over 16 amino acids. Germline CDR1 is LGHNA and CDR2 is YSLEER. Trimming removed 2 bases at V and 6 bases at J, with 17 bases between. Sequencing used peripheral blood. V gene TRBV4-3 combines with J gene TRBJ1-5; maybe TRBD1 (5 bases). The source of this sequence is a man older than 75 with acute or convalescent COVID-19. The CDR3 spells CASSQRPGPGAQPQHF. The CDR3 DNA reads as TGCGCCAGCAGCCAACGTCCGGGACCGGGAGCTCAGCCCCAGCATTTT.